These 17 T cell receptor beta chains were sequenced from one sample in a study of blood T cell repertoires in COVID-19. TCRdb keeps only in-frame clones here, not all; method: immunoSEQ multiplex PCR. The sample includes some 170,000 clones, over 80% of them seen just once. Sequenced material: peripheral blood. These receptor sequences come from a woman between 65 and 79 years old with acute or convalescent COVID-19.

The V and J genes are TRBV6-6 and TRBJ2-3; no definite D call. V gave up 6 bases and J gave up 6 bases, with 10 bases separating them. This CDR3 spans 12 amino acids. Germline-derived CDR1 and CDR2 are MNHNY and SVGAGI (reference sequence). CDR3 bases: TGTGCCAGCAGGGCCTACGGGGATACGCAGTATTTT. Translated, it gives CASRAYGDTQYF.

J is TRBJ1-5 and V is TRBV27; no clear D gene. This CDR3 has 13 amino acids. Looked up from germline, CDR1 is MNHEY and CDR2 is SMNVEV (reference sequence). Trimming stripped 5 bases from V and 7 bases from J, with 12 bases between. The CDR3 loop is CASSPGWRQPQHF. As DNA, the CDR3 is TGTGCCAGCAGTCCAGGCTGGAGGCAGCCCCAGCATTTT.

V usage is TRBV19 and J usage is TRBJ1-5, with TRBD1 identical over 12 bases. The CDR3 has 17 amino acids. The trim removed 0 bases at V and 3 bases at J, leaving 3 bases unmatched. The germline gives CDR1 LNHDA, CDR2 SQIVND (reference sequence). The CDR3 here is CASSIEPGQGANQPQHF. CDR3 bases: TGTGCCAGTAGTATAGAACCGGGACAGGGGGCCAATCAGCCCCAGCATTTT.

In its sample, this clone was seen once. The CDR3 loop reads CASSYSTGGDQPQHF. DNA of the CDR3: TGTGCCAGCAGTTACTCTACAGGGGGCGATCAGCCCCAGCATTTT. V and J are TRBV6-6 and TRBJ1-5; 9 bases are shared with TRBD1. Germline V gene lookup returns CDR1 MNHNY and CDR2 SVGAGI (reference sequence). There are 15 residues in the CDR3. V shed 0 bases and J 5 bases; nucleotides not matched to a gene: 2.

The chain recombines TRBV9 with TRBJ2-2, with 8 bases matching TRBD2. Trimming cost V 0 bases and J 7 bases; bases outside gene matches: 5. CDR3 length equals 15 residues. Germline lookup yields CDR1 SGDLS and CDR2 YYNGEE. Here the CDR3 reads CASSVEAGVGGELFF. The CDR3 DNA sequence: TGTGCCAGCAGCGTAGAAGCGGGAGTTGGCGGGGAGCTGTTTTTT.

V and J are TRBV15 and TRBJ1-1, with a possible D match to TRBD1 (6 bases). This CDR3 is built from 14 residues. Germline CDR1 LNHNV, CDR2 YYDKDF (reference sequence). V was shortened by 0 bases and J by 5 bases, with 10 bases between the two germline ends. CDR3 loop: CATSRDRGGTEAFF. The CDR3 nucleotides are TGTGCCACCAGCAGAGACAGGGGTGGTACTGAAGCTTTCTTT.

The chain combines TRBV6-2 or TRBV6-3 with TRBJ1-6; D ambiguous. V was shortened by 0 bases and J by 5 bases, with 14 bases between the two germline ends. The CDR3 runs to 17 residues. Germline loops: CDR1 MNHEY, CDR2 SVGEGT. Written as DNA, the CDR3 is TGTGCCAGCAGTTACTCGATAGGCGGCTCTAATAATTCACCCCTCCACTTT. Translating gives CASSYSIGGSNNSPLHF.

This clone was counted a single time. The chain carries TRBV5-4 and TRBJ2-1; 9 bases are shared with TRBD1. CDR3 size: 15 residues. Trimming took 2 bases from V and 4 from J; bases not matched to a gene: 4. CDR1 is SGHNT, CDR2 YYREEE, per germline (reference sequence). CDR3 coding DNA: TGTGCCAGCAGCTTTAACAGGGGGCCATACAATGAGCAGTTCTTC. Protein product: CASSFNRGPYNEQFF.

The chain uses TRBV19 and TRBJ2-7; a possible D gene is TRBD2 (5 bases). The V end was cut by 3 bases, the J end by 4 bases, with 13 bases between. From germline, CDR1 is LNHDA and CDR2 SQIVND (reference sequence). The CDR3 runs 14 residues. The CDR3 protein is CASSIGSGRYEQYF. DNA for the CDR3: TGTGCCAGTAGTATTGGGAGCGGCAGGTACGAGCAGTACTTC.

In regard to this clone: Mismatch with germline at one junction end may stem from a read error. The chain has TRBV4-3 and TRBJ2-5; D may be TRBD1 (5 bases). Germline V gene lookup returns CDR1 LGHNA and CDR2 YSLEER. The CDR3 contains 13 residues. The CDR3 loop reads CASSQALQGRMDF. CDR3 DNA sequence: TGCGCCAGCAGCCAAGCTTTGCAGGGAAGGATGGACTTC.

J is TRBJ2-5 and V is TRBV2, with TRBD2 matching 12 bases. CDR3 length equals 16 residues. V shed 8 bases, J shed 0 bases, and the junction held 7 bases outside the gene matches. Looked up from germline, CDR1 is SNHLY and CDR2 is FYNNEI. The DNA of the CDR3 is TGTGCCAGCCTCAGGACTAGCGGGGTTAACCAAGAGACCCAGTACTTC. Translation gives CASLRTSGVNQETQYF.

The chain couples TRBV6-5 to TRBJ1-2, with 7 bases aligning to TRBD1. The CDR3 extends over 14 amino acids. CDR1 and CDR2 from the germline V gene are MNHEY and SVGAGI. V dropped 7 bases and J dropped 6; count of bases not matched to a gene: 11. CDR3 protein: CASTRGTERNGYTF. In DNA form, the CDR3 reads TGTGCCAGCACAAGGGGGACAGAACGTAATGGCTACACCTTC.

This clone was counted a few times. The V call is TRBV27, the J call TRBJ2-7, with TRBD2 identical over 9 bases. The V gene's germline CDR1 is MNHEY and CDR2 SMNVEV (reference sequence). This CDR3 spans 16 amino acids. V was clipped by 8 bases and J by 1 base; unmatched bases: 12. In DNA form, the CDR3 reads TGTGCCAGCTGTCCAAGGCGGGAGGGTCTTTCCTACGAGCAGTACTTC. Translation gives CASCPRREGLSYEQYF.

CDR3 nucleotide sequence: TGCGCCAGCAGCCAAGGGACAGGGGGCAGGAACACTGAAGCTTTCTTT. Protein: CASSQGTGGRNTEAFF. The chain joins TRBV4-1 to TRBJ1-1; 11 bases line up with TRBD1. The CDR3 totals 16 residues. The trim removed 1 base at V and 1 base at J, leaving 2 bases unmatched. The germline CDR1 and CDR2 sequences are MGHRA and YSYEKL.

The chain couples TRBV30 to TRBJ1-1, with a tentative D call TRBD1 (5 bases). Deletions cut 0 bases from V and 3 bases from J, with 11 bases between. The CDR3 loop spans 14 amino acids. The germline V gene encodes CDR1 GTSNPN and CDR2 SVGIG (reference sequence). DNA for the CDR3: TGTGCCTGGAGTGTGGACAACACATACACTGAAGCTTTCTTT. Its translation: CAWSVDNTYTEAFF.

CDR3 region: CASSYPRQKAKNIQYF. The CDR3 region has the DNA TGTGCCAGCAGTTACCCGAGACAGAAAGCCAAAAACATTCAGTACTTC. The chain links TRBV6-2 or TRBV6-3 to TRBJ2-4, with a tentative D call TRBD1 (5 bases). The germline CDR1 and CDR2 sequences are MNHEY and SVGEGT. The CDR3 is 16 amino acids. Trimming shortened V by 2 bases and J by 0 bases, and 11 bases separated the two germline ends.

V usage is TRBV18 and J usage is TRBJ1-2; D unresolved. CDR3 length: 14 amino acids. The V gene lost 2 bases and the J gene lost 0 bases, with 7 bases spanning the gap. In germline, CDR1 is KGHSH, CDR2 LQKENI. The CDR3 DNA follows: TGTGCCAGCTCACCAGGGCAGACTAACTATGGCTACACCTTC. Translated: CASSPGQTNYGYTF.